Given below is one T cell receptor beta chain in context. Its binding antigen is unknown. No much larger clonotype is one base removed from it; base qualities were not supplied. The sample belongs to a study of T cell responses to AZD1222 COVID-19 vaccine (dated by TCRdb to the early 2020s). Context from the whole study: AZD1222 recipients given second doses at about 4 weeks or at about 12 weeks were pooled, since spike-specific TCR depth and breadth were not found to differ between the two schedules. TCR sequencing covered over 230 trial participants: 207 given two doses of AZD1222 and 26 given two doses of MenACWY control vaccine. Trial participants were enrolled by age into 18-55, 56-69 and 70-plus year subgroups, with approximately 150, 30 and 60 TCR-sequenced participants respectively. Study-wide conclusions, independent of this receptor: In the small 56-69-year group, the increase in depth fell short of significance, most likely because of low power. The whole spike protein was spanned by vaccine-associated CD4 TCRs, and dominant responses were seen in regions 160-218 and 743-854. A significant rise in spike-specific TCR breadth and depth was observed after two AZD1222 doses relative to day 0 and relative to MenACWY recipients. Because no day 14 peak-response samples were available, the repertoires could be characterized only after the peak T cell response. Conclusions about previously exposed vaccinees are limited because only 5 or 6 AZD1222 recipients were SARS-CoV-2 seropositive at baseline. Participants were mostly white British and included more females than males, and it was suggested by the authors that clonal diversity may have been underestimated. Nearly half of unique spike-specific TCRs reportedly recognized epitopes outside regions mutated in the B.1.351 and B.1.1.7 variants.

Sample time point, as interpreted from the label and publication: baseline before first vaccination. Vaccinee samples came from UK trials COV001 and COV002, including a single-blind randomized controlled phase 2/3 trial of AZD1222 (ChAdOx1 nCoV-19) in healthy adults. For TCRbeta chain sequencing, PBMC samples from trial participants were taken at day 0 and at day 28 after the second dose. The CDR3 regions of human TCRbeta chains were analyzed by immunosequencing. The paper's data handling went like this. TCRs in the repertoires were compared against a reference library of SARS-CoV-2-specific TCRs that had been generated with the MIRA antigen-specificity platform. Breadth was defined as the fraction of unique TCRs that were SARS-CoV-2-associated. Depth was defined as the fraction of total T cells that were SARS-CoV-2-associated. Using the MIRA data, each spike-specific TCR was mapped to the spike region that the TCR reacts to and placed in a CD4 or CD8 class. Log10-transformed breadth and depth values were compared by one-way ANOVA with Sidak's multiple comparisons tests. The clones in this table, taken by TCRdb from immuneACCESS, are in-frame only. Not every clone is retained; where verified, under half of the shortfall comes from an unresolved V gene, and the cause of the rest is unknown. V, J and clone size were drawn from that table, and D and trimming were deduced from the DNA. The sample table contains about 180,000 clones; only one count was recorded for 88% of them. The top ten clonotypes cover 7.7% of the sample.

The CDR3 measures 14 amino acids from cysteine to phenylalanine. CDR3 DNA only is kept here, 42 bases in frame from base 1. CDR1 is given as SGHRS and CDR2 as YFSETQ, both from the germline V gene. V loses 4 bases, J loses 6 bases, and the germline ends lie 17 bases apart. The sequence was obtained from an adult in good health. The V and J genes are TRBV5-1 and TRBJ2-7; the D gene is possibly TRBD1 or TRBD2, with 5 bases matching each. The source was peripheral blood, collected on day 0 of AZD1222 vaccination. In nucleotide form, the sequence is TGCGCCAGCAGCCTGGGACCGGTGAGCCCCGAGCAGTACTTC. It is translated as CASSLGPVSPEQYF.